This T cell receptor beta chain comes out of a study of blood T cell repertoires in COVID-19. Study information: From the United States, Italy and Spain came samples of acute and convalescent COVID-19. T cells, B-cell-depleted T cells, or PBMCs provided the cDNA or gDNA that served as material.

The CDR3 has 15 residues. The germline CDR1 and CDR2 sequences are SGDLS and YYNGEE. Germline trimming cut 2 bases from V and 5 bases from J; bases unmatched to any gene: 10. Original processing methods: Amplification from reference gene primers served as the basis for estimated nucleated cell counts. Sequencing used immunoSEQ multiplex PCR; TCRdb keeps in-frame clones, though not all of them. Clone size and V and J calls were adopted from that table, with D and trimming inferred from the DNA. The profile shows 300,000 to 400,000 clones, around nine tenths of them singletons. This receptor was obtained from a human donor in a cohort sampled during active COVID-19. Sequencing input: peripheral blood. The chain carries TRBV9 and TRBJ2-7, with 7 bases matching TRBD2. CDR3 loop: CASSVGGEGGNEQYF. Written as DNA, the CDR3 is TGTGCCAGCAGCGTGGGGGGAGAGGGAGGGAACGAGCAGTACTTC.